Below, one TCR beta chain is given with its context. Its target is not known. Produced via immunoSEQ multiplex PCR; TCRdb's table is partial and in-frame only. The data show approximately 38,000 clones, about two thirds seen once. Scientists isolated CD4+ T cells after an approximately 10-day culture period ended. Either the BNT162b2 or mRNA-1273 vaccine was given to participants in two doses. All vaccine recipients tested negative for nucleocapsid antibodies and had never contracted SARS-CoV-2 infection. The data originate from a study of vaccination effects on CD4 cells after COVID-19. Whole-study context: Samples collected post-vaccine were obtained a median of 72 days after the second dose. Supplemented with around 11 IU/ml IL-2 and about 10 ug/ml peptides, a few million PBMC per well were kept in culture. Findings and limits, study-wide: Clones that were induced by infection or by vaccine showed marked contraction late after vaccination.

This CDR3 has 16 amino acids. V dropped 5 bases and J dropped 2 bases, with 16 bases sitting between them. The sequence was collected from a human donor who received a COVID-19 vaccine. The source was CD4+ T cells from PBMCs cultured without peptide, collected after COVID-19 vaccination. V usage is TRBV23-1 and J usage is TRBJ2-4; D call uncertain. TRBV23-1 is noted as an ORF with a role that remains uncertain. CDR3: CASSAGPQQPKNIQYF. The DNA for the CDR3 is TGCGCCAGCAGTGCCGGCCCCCAGCAACCCAAAAACATTCAGTACTTC.